The clone carrying this T cell receptor (beta chain) appeared a few times. Its antigen is still unknown. V lost 2 bases and J lost 4; bases outside the gene matches: 2. In germline, CDR1 is SNHLY, CDR2 FYNNEI. This CDR3 is 13 amino acids long. Subjects with ophthalmopathy showed a Clinical Activity Score no lower than 3, a NOSPECS grade no lower than 4, and a duration shorter than 3 months. Orbital computed tomography and thyroid ultrasound, together with serum TRAb and thyroxine and clinical symptoms, were used for diagnoses. The sample comes from a study of T cells in Graves' hyperthyroidism and ophthalmopathy. General study results and limits: Through a model of 13 V-J features, ophthalmopathy was separated from stable hyperthyroidism. The model anticipated ophthalmopathy a median approximately 6.6 months pre-onset.

The CDR3 regions of TCR beta were amplified from RNA transcripts. In the first-round RT-PCR of the TCR CDR3, the HTBI primer set was used. Each CDR3 protein gets one entry after TCRdb re-called the multiplex PCR reads with MiXCR. The data hold about 500,000 distinct CDR3 sequences, with about 16% observed a single time. The sequencing input was blood. The chain has TRBV2 and TRBJ2-7, with 7 bases identical to TRBD2. The receptor's source is a woman aged 25 to 39 with Graves' ophthalmopathy. The CDR3 sequence: CASSELAVYEQYF. The CDR3 DNA is TGTGCCAGCAGTGAACTAGCGGTGTACGAGCAGTACTTC.